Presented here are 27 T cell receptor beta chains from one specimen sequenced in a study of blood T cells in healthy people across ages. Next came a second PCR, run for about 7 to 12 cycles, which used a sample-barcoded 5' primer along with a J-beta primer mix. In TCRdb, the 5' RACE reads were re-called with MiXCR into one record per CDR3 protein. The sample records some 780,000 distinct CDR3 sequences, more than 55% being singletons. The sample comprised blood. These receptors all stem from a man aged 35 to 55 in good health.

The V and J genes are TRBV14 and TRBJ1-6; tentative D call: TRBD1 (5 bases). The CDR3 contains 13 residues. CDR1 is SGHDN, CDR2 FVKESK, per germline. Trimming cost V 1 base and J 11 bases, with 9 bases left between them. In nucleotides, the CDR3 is TGTGCCAGCAGCCAAGGACAGCTCGCACCCCTCCACTTT. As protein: CASSQGQLAPLHF.

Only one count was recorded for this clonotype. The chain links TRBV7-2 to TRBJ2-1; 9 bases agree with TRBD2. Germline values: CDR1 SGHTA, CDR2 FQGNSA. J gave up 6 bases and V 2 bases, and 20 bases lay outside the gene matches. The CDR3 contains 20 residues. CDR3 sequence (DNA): TGTGCCAGCAGCTTATATGGGTCTGGGGCGGGGGGGGATCTGGGCAATGAGCAGTTCTTC. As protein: CASSLYGSGAGGDLGNEQFF.

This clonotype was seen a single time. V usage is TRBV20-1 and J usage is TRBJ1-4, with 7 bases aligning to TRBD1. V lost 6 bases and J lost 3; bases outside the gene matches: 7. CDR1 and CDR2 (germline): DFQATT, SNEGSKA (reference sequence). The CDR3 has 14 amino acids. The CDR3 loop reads CSAPRTGSNEKLFF. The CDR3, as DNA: TGCAGTGCCCCCCGGACAGGATCTAATGAAAAACTGTTTTTT.

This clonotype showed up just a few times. The CDR3: CSAIGQVQETQYF. CDR3 nucleotides: TGCAGTGCTATTGGACAGGTCCAAGAGACCCAGTACTTC. The chain joins TRBV20-1 to TRBJ2-5; TRBD1 matches at 7 bases. Looked up from germline, CDR1 is DFQATT and CDR2 is SNEGSKA (reference sequence). V trimming: 4 bases; J trimming: 1 base; junction bases outside the gene matches: 3. There are 13 residues in the CDR3.

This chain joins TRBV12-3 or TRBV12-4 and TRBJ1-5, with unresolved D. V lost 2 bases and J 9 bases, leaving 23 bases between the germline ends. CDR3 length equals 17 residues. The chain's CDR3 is CASSLQMDDLYTLPQHF. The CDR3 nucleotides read TGTGCCAGCAGTTTACAAATGGATGACCTCTATACACTGCCCCAGCATTTT.

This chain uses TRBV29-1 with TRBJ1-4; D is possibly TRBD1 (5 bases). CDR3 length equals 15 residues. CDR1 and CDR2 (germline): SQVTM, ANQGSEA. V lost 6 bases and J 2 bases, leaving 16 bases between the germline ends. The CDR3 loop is CSVRGRAPTNEKLFF. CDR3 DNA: TGCAGCGTCCGCGGCAGGGCCCCTACTAATGAAAAACTGTTTTTT.

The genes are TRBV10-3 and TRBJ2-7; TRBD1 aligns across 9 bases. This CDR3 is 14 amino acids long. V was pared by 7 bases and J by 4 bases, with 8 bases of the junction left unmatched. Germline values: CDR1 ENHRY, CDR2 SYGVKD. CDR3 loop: CAITGQGRPYEQYF. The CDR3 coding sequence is TGTGCCATCACTGGACAGGGGCGCCCTTACGAGCAGTACTTC.

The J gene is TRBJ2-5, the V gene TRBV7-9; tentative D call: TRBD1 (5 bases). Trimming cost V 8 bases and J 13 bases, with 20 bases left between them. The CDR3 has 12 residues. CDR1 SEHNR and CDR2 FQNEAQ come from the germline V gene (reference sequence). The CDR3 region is CASGALKPRVYF. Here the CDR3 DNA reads TGTGCCAGCGGAGCTTTGAAACCCAGGGTGTACTTC.

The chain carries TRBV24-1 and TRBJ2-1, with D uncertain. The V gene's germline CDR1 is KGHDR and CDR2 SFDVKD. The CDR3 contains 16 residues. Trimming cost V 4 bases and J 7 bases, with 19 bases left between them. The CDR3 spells CATSDPRRNDWNEQFF. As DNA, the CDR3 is TGTGCCACCAGTGACCCGCGCAGGAACGATTGGAATGAGCAGTTCTTC.

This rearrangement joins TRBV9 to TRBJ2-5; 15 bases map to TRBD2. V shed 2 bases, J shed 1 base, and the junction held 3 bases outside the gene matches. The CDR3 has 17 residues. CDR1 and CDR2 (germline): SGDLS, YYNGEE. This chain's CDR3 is CASSVGLAGGRQETQYF. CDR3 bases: TGTGCCAGCAGCGTCGGACTAGCGGGAGGGCGCCAAGAGACCCAGTACTTC. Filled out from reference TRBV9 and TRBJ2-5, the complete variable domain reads DSGVTQTPKHLITATGQRVTLRCSPRSGDLSVYWYQQSLDQGLQFLIQYYNGEERAKGNILERFSAQQFPDLHSELNLSSLELGDSALYFCASSVGLAGGRQETQYFGPGTRLLVL.

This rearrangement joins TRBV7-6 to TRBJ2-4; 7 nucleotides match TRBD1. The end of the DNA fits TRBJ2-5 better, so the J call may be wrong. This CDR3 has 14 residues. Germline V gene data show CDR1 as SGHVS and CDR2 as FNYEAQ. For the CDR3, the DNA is TGTGCCAGCAGCTCCGGACAGGTCCAGGAGACCCAGTACTTC. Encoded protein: CASSSGQVQETQYF.

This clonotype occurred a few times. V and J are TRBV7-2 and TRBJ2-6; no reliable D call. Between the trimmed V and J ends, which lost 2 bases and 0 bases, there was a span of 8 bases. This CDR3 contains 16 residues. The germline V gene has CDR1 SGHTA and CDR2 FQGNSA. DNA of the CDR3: TGTGCCAGCAGCTTAAGTATAGGCTCTGGGGCCAACGTCCTGACTTTC. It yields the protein CASSLSIGSGANVLTF.

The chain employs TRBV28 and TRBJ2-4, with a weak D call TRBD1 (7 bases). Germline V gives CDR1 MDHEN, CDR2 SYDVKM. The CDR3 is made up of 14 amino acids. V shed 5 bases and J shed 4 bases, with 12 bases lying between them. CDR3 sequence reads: CASSGGTEKNIQYF. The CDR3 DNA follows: TGTGCCAGCAGTGGGGGGACAGAGAAAAACATTCAGTACTTC.

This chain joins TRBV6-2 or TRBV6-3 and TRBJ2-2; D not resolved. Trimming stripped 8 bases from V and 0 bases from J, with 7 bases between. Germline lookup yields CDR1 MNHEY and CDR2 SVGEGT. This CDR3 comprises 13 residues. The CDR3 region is CASGATNTGELFF. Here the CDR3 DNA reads TGTGCCAGCGGAGCGACGAACACCGGGGAGCTGTTTTTT.

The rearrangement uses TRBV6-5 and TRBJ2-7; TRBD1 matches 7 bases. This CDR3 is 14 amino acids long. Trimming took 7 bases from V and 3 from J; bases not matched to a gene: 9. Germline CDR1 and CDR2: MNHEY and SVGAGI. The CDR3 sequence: CASNSPGQIYEQYF. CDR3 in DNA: TGTGCCAGCAATTCACCGGGACAGATCTACGAGCAGTACTTC.

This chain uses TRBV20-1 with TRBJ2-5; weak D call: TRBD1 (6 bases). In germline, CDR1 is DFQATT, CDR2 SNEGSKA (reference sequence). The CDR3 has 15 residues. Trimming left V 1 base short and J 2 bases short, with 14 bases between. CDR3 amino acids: CSARAGTTSQETQYF. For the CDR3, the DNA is TGCAGTGCTAGAGCGGGGACAACCTCGCAAGAGACCCAGTACTTC.

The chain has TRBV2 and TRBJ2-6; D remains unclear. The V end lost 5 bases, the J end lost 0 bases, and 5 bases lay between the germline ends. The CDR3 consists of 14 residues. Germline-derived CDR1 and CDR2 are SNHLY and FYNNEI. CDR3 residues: CASSILSGANVLTF. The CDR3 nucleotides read TGTGCCAGCAGTATCCTCTCTGGGGCCAACGTCCTGACTTTC. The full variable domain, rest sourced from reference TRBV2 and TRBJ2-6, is EPEVTQTPSHQVTQMGQEVILRCVPISNHLYFYWYRQILGQKVEFLVSFYNNEISEKSEIFDDQFSVERPDGSNFTLKIRSTKLEDSAMYFCASSILSGANVLTFGAGSRLTVL.

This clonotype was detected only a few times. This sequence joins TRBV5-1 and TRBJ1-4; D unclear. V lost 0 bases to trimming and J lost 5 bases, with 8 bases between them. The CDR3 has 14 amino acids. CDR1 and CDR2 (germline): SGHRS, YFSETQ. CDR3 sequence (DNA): TGCGCCAGCAGCTTGGATGTCCTCAATGAAAAACTGTTTTTT. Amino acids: CASSLDVLNEKLFF.

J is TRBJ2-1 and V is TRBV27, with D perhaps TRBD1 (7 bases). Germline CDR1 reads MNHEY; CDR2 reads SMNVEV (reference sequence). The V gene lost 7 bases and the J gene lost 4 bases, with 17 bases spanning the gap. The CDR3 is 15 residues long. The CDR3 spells CASTQQGGRYNEQFF. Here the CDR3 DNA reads TGTGCCAGCACCCAGCAGGGGGGACGGTACAATGAGCAGTTCTTC.

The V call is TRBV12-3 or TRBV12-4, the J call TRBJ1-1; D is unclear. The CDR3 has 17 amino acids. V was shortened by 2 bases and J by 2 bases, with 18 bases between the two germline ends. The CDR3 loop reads CASSLRRVPTFNTEAFF. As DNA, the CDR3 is TGTGCCAGCAGTTTAAGGAGGGTCCCGACTTTTAACACTGAAGCTTTCTTT.

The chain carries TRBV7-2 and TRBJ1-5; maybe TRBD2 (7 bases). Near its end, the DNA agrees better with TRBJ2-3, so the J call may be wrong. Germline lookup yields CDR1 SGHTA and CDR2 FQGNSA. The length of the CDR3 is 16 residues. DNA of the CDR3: TGTGCCAGCAGCTGGGGGGGCGGGAATAGCAATCAGCCCCAGTATTTT. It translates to CASSWGGGNSNQPQYF.

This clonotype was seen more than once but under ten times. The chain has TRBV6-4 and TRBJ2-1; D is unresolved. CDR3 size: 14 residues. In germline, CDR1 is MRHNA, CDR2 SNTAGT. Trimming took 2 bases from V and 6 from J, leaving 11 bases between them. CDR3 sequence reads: CASSDTNDINEQFF. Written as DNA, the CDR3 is TGTGCCAGCAGTGACACAAATGATATCAATGAGCAGTTCTTC.

In DNA, the CDR3 is TGCGCCAGCAGGGGTATGACGGGGGGGCCTCGAGAGACCCAGTACTTC. This gives the protein CASRGMTGGPRETQYF. This sequence joins TRBV5-1 and TRBJ2-5; TRBD2 agrees at 8 bases. With 5 bases clipped from V and 4 bases from J, the junction kept 13 bases outside the gene matches. The CDR3 runs to 16 residues. Germline-derived CDR1 and CDR2 are SGHRS and YFSETQ. The full variable domain, its missing parts supplied by reference TRBV5-1 and TRBJ2-5, is KAGVTQTPRYLIKTRGQQVTLSCSPISGHRSVSWYQQTPGQGLQFLFEYFSETQRNKGNFPGRFSGRQFSNSRSEMNVSTLELGDSALYLCASRGMTGGPRETQYFGPGTRLLVL.

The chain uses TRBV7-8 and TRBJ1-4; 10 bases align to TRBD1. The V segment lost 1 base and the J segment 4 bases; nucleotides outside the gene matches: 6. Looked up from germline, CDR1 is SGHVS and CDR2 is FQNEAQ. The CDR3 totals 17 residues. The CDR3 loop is CASSLGTGGVINEKLFF. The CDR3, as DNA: TGTGCCAGCAGCTTAGGGACAGGGGGGGTTATTAATGAAAAACTGTTTTTT.

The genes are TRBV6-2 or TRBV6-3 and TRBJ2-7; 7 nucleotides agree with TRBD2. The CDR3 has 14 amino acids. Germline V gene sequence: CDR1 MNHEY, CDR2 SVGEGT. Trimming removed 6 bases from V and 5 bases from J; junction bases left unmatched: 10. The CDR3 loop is CASRRGVVVDEQYF. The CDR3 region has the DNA TGTGCCAGCAGACGGGGGGTTGTGGTCGACGAGCAGTACTTC.

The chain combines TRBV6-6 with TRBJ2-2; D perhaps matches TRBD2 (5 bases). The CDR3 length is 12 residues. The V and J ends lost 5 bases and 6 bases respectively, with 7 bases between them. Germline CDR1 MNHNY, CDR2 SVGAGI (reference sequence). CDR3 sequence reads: CASSGLPGELFF. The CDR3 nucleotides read TGTGCCAGCAGTGGACTCCCCGGGGAGCTGTTTTTT.

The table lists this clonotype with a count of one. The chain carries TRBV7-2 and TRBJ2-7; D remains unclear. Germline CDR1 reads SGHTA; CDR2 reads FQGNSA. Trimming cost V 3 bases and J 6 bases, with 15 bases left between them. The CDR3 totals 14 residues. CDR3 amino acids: CASSFLLSVGEQYF. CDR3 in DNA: TGTGCCAGCAGCTTCTTACTCTCTGTTGGCGAGCAGTACTTC. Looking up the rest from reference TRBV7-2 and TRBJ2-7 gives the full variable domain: GAGVSQSPSNKVTEKGKDVELRCDPISGHTALYWYRQSLGQGLEFLIYFQGNSAPDKSGLPSDRFSAERTGGSVSTLTIQRTQQEDSAVYLCASSFLLSVGEQYFGPGTRLTVT.